Described below is a single T cell receptor (beta chain) sequence and its context. Its antigen is unidentified. V shed 2 bases and J 4 bases; nucleotides not matched to a gene: 6. The CDR3 consists of 15 residues. Germline V lookup: CDR1 GTSNPN, CDR2 SVGIG (reference sequence). This specimen comes from a study of cytomegalovirus exposure and HLA in healthy donors. Study-level points and caveats: An analysis done earlier found most TCR beta V segments productive about 87% or about 30% of the time.

This PCR relied on a set of 60 Vbeta primers and 13 Jbeta primers. Repertoires were generated with immunoSEQ multiplex PCR, while TCRdb's copy carries only in-frame clones and drops some. The table records over 90,000 clones, approximately 64% of them present only once. This chain links TRBV30 with TRBJ1-5; 9 bases fit TRBD1. The source material was PBMCs. This TCR was recovered from a woman aged 50 to 60 in good health and CMV-seronegative. The CDR3 reads CAWSPGQGLNQPQHF. The CDR3 DNA reads as TGTGCCTGGAGTCCGGGACAGGGTCTTAATCAGCCCCAGCATTTT. The entire variable domain, with the rest obtained from reference TRBV30 and TRBJ1-5, is as follows: SQTIHQWPATLVQPVGSPLSLECTVEGTSNPNLYWYRQAAGRGLQLLFYSVGIGQISSEVPQNLSASRPQDRQFILSSKKLLLSDSGFYLCAWSPGQGLNQPQHFGDGTRLSIL.